Listed here are 26 T cell receptor beta chains from one sample, sequenced in a study of blood T cell repertoires in COVID-19. Measured with immunoSEQ multiplex PCR; TCRdb has only the in-frame clones, and not every one. The repertoire includes 130,000 to 150,000 clones, 60% to 80% of them detected once, and around 8.7% sits in the top ten. Sequenced material: peripheral blood. All receptors come from a man aged 45 to 65 with active or convalescent COVID-19.

The J gene is TRBJ2-2, the V gene TRBV24-1, with D possibly being TRBD2 (5 bases). The CDR3 sequence is 11 residues long. V was pared by 10 bases and J by 6 bases, with 8 bases between. Germline CDR1 KGHDR, CDR2 SFDVKD. CDR3 residues: CATAGPGELFF. The CDR3 region has the DNA TGTGCCACTGCGGGTCCCGGGGAGCTGTTTTTT.

The chain couples TRBV7-3 to TRBJ2-3, with 14 bases that match TRBD2. Germline V CDR1 and CDR2: SGHTA, FQGTGA. This CDR3 contains 18 residues. V trimming: 5 bases; J trimming: 3 bases; junction bases outside the gene matches: 10. The CDR3 loop is CASSRLAGGRMGTDTQYF. The CDR3 DNA is TGTGCCAGCAGCCGACTAGCGGGAGGGCGTATGGGGACAGATACGCAGTATTTT.

The chain combines TRBV2 with TRBJ2-7, with a weak D call TRBD2 (6 bases). Germline CDR1 is SNHLY and CDR2 is FYNNEI. Deletions cut 8 bases from V and 0 bases from J, with 14 bases between. This CDR3 comprises 14 residues. CDR3: CASAVRGSSYEQYF. The CDR3 region has the DNA TGTGCCAGCGCTGTTCGGGGGAGCTCCTACGAGCAGTACTTC.

The chain recombines TRBV5-4 with TRBJ2-1; 9 bases are a match to TRBD2. Unmatched junction bases numbered 8, after V lost 9 bases and J lost 7 bases. The CDR3 totals 13 residues. Germline CDR1 reads SGHNT; CDR2 reads YYREEE (reference sequence). The CDR3 loop is CATRAAGGNEQFF. The CDR3, as DNA: TGTGCCACCAGGGCTGCGGGAGGGAATGAGCAGTTCTTC.

The gene calls are TRBV7-3 and TRBJ2-3; 7 positions match TRBD2. This CDR3 spans 16 amino acids. The germline gives CDR1 SGHTA, CDR2 FQGTGA. V gave up 5 bases and J gave up 3 bases; unmatched junction bases: 11. DNA for the CDR3: TGTGCCAGCAGCGACGGGGGGAGAGGGAGGACAGATACGCAGTATTTT. Translating gives CASSDGGRGRTDTQYF.

This clone was counted a few times. The chain combines TRBV6-6 with TRBJ1-2, with 8 bases aligning to TRBD1. V lost 2 bases to trimming and J lost 5 bases; unmatched junction nucleotides: 7. Germline CDR1 reads MNHNY; CDR2 reads SVGAGI (reference sequence). This CDR3 is 15 amino acids long. CDR3 DNA: TGTGCCAGCAGTTACGATGGACAGGGTCTATATGGCTACACCTTC. Translation: CASSYDGQGLYGYTF.

The rearrangement joins TRBV28 to TRBJ2-1; 7 bases match TRBD2. Germline CDR1 is MDHEN and CDR2 is SYDVKM. The CDR3 runs to 16 residues. Trimming took 5 bases from V and 3 from J; bases not matched to a gene: 10. CDR3 loop: CASSPLTSQNYNEQFF. The CDR3 nucleotides are TGTGCCAGCAGTCCCCTGACTAGCCAGAACTACAATGAGCAGTTCTTC.

The chain uses TRBV27 and TRBJ2-4, with 9 bases identical to TRBD2. Germline V gives CDR1 MNHEY, CDR2 SMNVEV (reference sequence). With 7 bases clipped from V and 2 bases from J, the junction kept 15 bases outside the gene matches. This CDR3 contains 18 residues. CDR3 sequence reads: CASTIIRGLASTKNIQYF. As DNA, the CDR3 is TGTGCCAGCACTATCATACGTGGACTAGCGTCCACCAAAAACATTCAGTACTTC.

The V and J genes are TRBV4-1 and TRBJ2-7; 7 bases align to TRBD1. The J segment lost 4 bases and the V segment lost 1 base, leaving 7 bases of the junction unmatched. Germline V CDR1 and CDR2: MGHRA, YSYEKL. This CDR3 comprises 15 residues. The CDR3 loop reads CASSQGQGPGYEQYF. The DNA for the CDR3 is TGCGCCAGCAGCCAAGGACAGGGCCCTGGGTACGAGCAGTACTTC.

The chain employs TRBV5-1 and TRBJ2-1, with 8 positions matching TRBD2. Germline CDR1 SGHRS, CDR2 YFSETQ. The trim removed 0 bases at V and 0 bases at J, leaving 17 bases unmatched. This CDR3 has 21 residues. CDR3 amino acids: CASSLVRLAGGWASSYNEQFF. CDR3 bases: TGCGCCAGCAGCTTGGTAAGGCTAGCGGGTGGGTGGGCCAGCTCCTACAATGAGCAGTTCTTC.

The chain employs TRBV2 and TRBJ2-2; TRBD2 matches 12 bases. Germline V gene data show CDR1 as SNHLY and CDR2 as FYNNEI. CDR3 length equals 16 residues. The J segment lost 6 bases and the V segment lost 4 bases, leaving 6 bases of the junction unmatched. The CDR3 loop reads CASSGLASGRAGELFF. Written as DNA, the CDR3 is TGTGCCAGCAGTGGTCTCGCTAGCGGGAGGGCCGGGGAGCTGTTTTTT.

The V and J genes are TRBV2 and TRBJ1-5; TRBD1 agrees at 8 bases. With V trimmed by 5 bases and J by 1 base, 10 bases remained unmatched. CDR1 is SNHLY and CDR2 is FYNNEI in the germline V gene. This CDR3 region has 17 residues. CDR3 nucleotide sequence: TGTGCCAGCAGTCGAGGCAGGGGGCGACGGAGCAATCAGCCCCAGCATTTT. Protein sequence: CASSRGRGRRSNQPQHF.

This CDR3 reads CASGTGDPNQPQHF. DNA of the CDR3: TGCGCCAGCGGCACAGGCGACCCCAATCAGCCCCAGCATTTT. The chain is built from TRBV5-1 and TRBJ1-5, with a possible D match to TRBD1 (5 bases). Germline V gene sequence: CDR1 SGHRS, CDR2 YFSETQ. This CDR3 is 14 amino acids long. The ends were cut back, 7 bases at V and 3 bases at J, with 14 bases in the middle. Drawing the rest from reference TRBV5-1 and TRBJ1-5, the complete variable domain is KAGVTQTPRYLIKTRGQQVTLSCSPISGHRSVSWYQQTPGQGLQFLFEYFSETQRNKGNFPGRFSGRQFSNSRSEMNVSTLELGDSALYLCASGTGDPNQPQHFGDGTRLSIL.

The chain has TRBV12-5 and TRBJ2-2; 10 bases agree with TRBD2. The germline gives CDR1 LGHNT, CDR2 FRNRAP. V lost 1 base and J lost 4; bases outside the gene matches: 3. The CDR3 is made up of 16 amino acids. As DNA, the CDR3 is TGTGCTAGTGGTTTGGGGAGCGGGAGGGCCACCGGGGAGCTGTTTTTT. Its protein product is CASGLGSGRATGELFF.

The CDR3 sequence is CASSRQGYNEQFF. The CDR3 DNA reads as TGTGCCAGCAGTAGGCAGGGATACAATGAGCAGTTCTTC. V gene TRBV6-6 combines with J gene TRBJ2-1; D is perhaps TRBD1 (5 bases). V lost 5 bases to trimming and J lost 4 bases, with 9 bases between them. CDR1 and CDR2 from the germline V gene are MNHNY and SVGAGI (reference sequence). This CDR3 comprises 13 residues.

CDR3 region: CATSRDIGVGQPQHF. In nucleotides, the CDR3 is TGTGCCACCAGCAGAGATATCGGGGTAGGTCAGCCCCAGCATTTT. The gene calls are TRBV15 and TRBJ1-5; D is unresolved. V lost 0 bases and J lost 6, with 12 bases in between. Germline CDR1 LNHNV, CDR2 YYDKDF (reference sequence). The CDR3 contains 15 residues.

The V gene is TRBV7-2, the J gene TRBJ1-1; 7 bases match TRBD1. The CDR3 is 15 residues long. V lost 2 bases to trimming and J lost 4 bases; unmatched junction nucleotides: 7. Germline CDR1 and CDR2: SGHTA and FQGNSA. CDR3 DNA: TGTGCCAGCAGCTTAAGTACAGGGGTGGCCACTGAAGCTTTCTTT. This encodes CASSLSTGVATEAFF. Full variable domain (remainder filled in from reference TRBV7-2 and TRBJ1-1): GAGVSQSPSNKVTEKGKDVELRCDPISGHTALYWYRQSLGQGLEFLIYFQGNSAPDKSGLPSDRFSAERTGGSVSTLTIQRTQQEDSAVYLCASSLSTGVATEAFFGQGTRLTVV.

This clone was recorded once. The chain has TRBV3-1 (or the pseudogene TRBV3-2) and TRBJ2-1; 10 bases fit TRBD1. J was trimmed by 3 bases and V by 4 bases; bases with no gene match: 6. CDR1 and CDR2 from the germline V gene are LGHDT and YNNKEL (reference sequence). This CDR3 has 16 residues. The CDR3, as DNA: TGTGCCAGCAGCCGACAGGGGGCGAGGAGCTACAATGAGCAGTTCTTC. Translated, it gives CASSRQGARSYNEQFF.

This clone was observed a few times. The V gene is TRBV30, the J gene TRBJ1-3; D is perhaps TRBD1 (6 bases). CDR1 is GTSNPN, CDR2 SVGIG, per germline (reference sequence). CDR3 length: 14 residues. V lost 0 bases, J lost 2 bases, and 8 bases lay in between. CDR3 protein: CAWSVTGPGNTIYF. The CDR3 DNA is TGTGCCTGGAGTGTCACAGGGCCTGGAAACACCATATATTTT.

V usage is TRBV5-4 and J usage is TRBJ1-4, with D maybe TRBD1 (5 bases). The CDR3 sequence is 14 residues long. Germline V gene data show CDR1 as SGHNT and CDR2 as YYREEE (reference sequence). Trimming removed 5 bases from V and 5 bases from J, with 13 bases in between. The DNA of the CDR3 is TGTGCCAGCAGGACCCAGGGACTAAATGAAAAACTGTTTTTT. Protein sequence: CASRTQGLNEKLFF.

This chain links TRBV7-3 with TRBJ1-3; a weak D match, TRBD1 (6 bases). The length of the CDR3 is 14 residues. V was pared by 5 bases and J by 3 bases, with 11 bases between. Germline loops: CDR1 SGHTA, CDR2 FQGTGA. The CDR3 nucleotides read TGTGCCAGCAGCACACAGGGTGGTGGAAACACCATATATTTT. Translated: CASSTQGGGNTIYF.

This clone was seen only once. The chain is built from TRBV9 and TRBJ2-3; perhaps TRBD1 as D (5 bases). CDR1 SGDLS and CDR2 YYNGEE come from the germline V gene. The CDR3 has 13 residues. V dropped 7 bases and J dropped 4 bases, with 13 bases sitting between them. The chain's CDR3 is CASSPQGSDTQYF. CDR3 DNA: TGTGCCAGCTCGCCCCAGGGATCAGATACGCAGTATTTT.

CDR3 bases: TGTGCCAGCAGTTTAAGGGGAGGGGTCTATGGCTACACCTTC. Translating it yields CASSLRGGVYGYTF. The rearrangement joins TRBV28 to TRBJ1-2; D is possibly TRBD1 (5 bases). Trimming removed 2 bases from V and 4 bases from J, with 11 bases in between. The CDR3 sequence is 14 residues long. The germline gives CDR1 MDHEN, CDR2 SYDVKM.

The rearrangement links TRBV24-1 to TRBJ2-5; maybe TRBD1 (5 bases). CDR1 and CDR2 (germline): KGHDR, SFDVKD. There are 15 residues in the CDR3. Trimming removed 3 bases at V and 0 bases at J, with 10 bases between. CDR3 bases: TGTGCCACCAGTGATCGAAGACAGAACCAAGAGACCCAGTACTTC. Its translation is CATSDRRQNQETQYF.

V usage is TRBV7-9 and J usage is TRBJ2-7, with 12 bases identical to TRBD1. Germline V gene data show CDR1 as SEHNR and CDR2 as FQNEAQ (reference sequence). The CDR3 sequence is 15 residues long. Unmatched junction bases numbered 8, after V lost 6 bases and J lost 5 bases. CDR3 protein: CASSLPGTGGHEQYF. The DNA of the CDR3 is TGTGCCAGCAGTCTACCGGGGACAGGGGGCCACGAGCAGTACTTC.

This clone was found a few times. The CDR3 loop is CASSSRERGGEQYF. The CDR3 DNA follows: TGTGCCAGCAGCTCCCGGGAGCGGGGTGGGGAGCAGTACTTC. This chain connects TRBV13 to TRBJ2-7; 7 bases match TRBD2. J gave up 7 bases and V 4 bases, and 10 bases lay outside the gene matches. This CDR3 contains 14 residues. Per the germline V gene, CDR1 is PRHDT and CDR2 is FYEKMQ (reference sequence).